The source of this T cell receptor beta chain is a study of regulatory dendritic cells for organ transplantation. Memory T cells were CD45RO+, naive were CD45RA+, sorted by FACS. The CDR3 sequence is 12 residues long. J gave up 11 bases and V 4 bases, and 2 bases lay outside the gene matches. Germline V lookup: CDR1 SGHAT, CDR2 FQNNGV. TCRdb's table, derived via immunoSEQ multiplex PCR, lists solely in-frame clones and lacks some. The sample shows 25,000 to 35,000 clones, approximately 81% of them seen only once. The sequenced sample consisted of naive CD8+ T cells from blood. Documented subset: CD45RA+ naive T cells. The V gene is TRBV11-2, the J gene TRBJ1-6, with 7 bases identical to TRBD1. The TCR comes from a human donor in good health. The DNA for the CDR3 is TGTGCCAGCAGCTCCGGACAGGCACCCCTCCACTTT. It encodes CASSSGQAPLHF.